This TCR beta chain was recorded in a study of blood T cells in healthy people across ages (dated by TCRdb to about 2015). General notes on the study: Template switching captured roughly one uniquely barcoded TCR beta cDNA molecule per two T cells in model experiments. To avoid experimental bias, donors of different ages were spread randomly across the sequencing lanes. The donors were divided into four age groups: young (average around 16 years), middle-aged (approximately 41), aged (approximately 64) and long-lived (82). Using the same blood draw, the study looked at two additional independent replicas of 1 million unique cDNA reads for two donors, one aged 18 to 30 and the other aged 80 or older. To track age-related changes in TCR beta repertoire diversity, the study relied on deep sequencing normalized with unique cDNA molecular identifiers. Beyond this particular receptor, the publication reports: Donor CMV infection status was unknown, potentially confounding age-related changes in expanded clonotypes. There was a strong correlation between observed TCR beta diversity and the percentage of naive T cells measured by flow cytometry. As age increased, observed TCR beta diversity per million T cells dropped in a roughly linear way, and a significant reduction was already evident by age 40. Compared with the aged group, the long-lived group had more naive CD4+ T cells, fewer expanded clones and increased TCR diversity, suggesting age selection. Estimates of total diversity from one million sequenced T cells were regarded as lower bounds and underestimates. Bulk unsorted PBMC profiling prevented conclusive comparison of naive and antigen-experienced compartments.

The library was produced with 5' RACE. TCRdb lists the instrument as Illumina HiSeq 2500. A second 7 to 11 cycle PCR used a sample-barcoded 5' primer and a J-beta primer mix. A unique molecular identifier was introduced onto each TCR beta cDNA molecule by a template-switch 5' adaptor carrying 12 random nucleotides. At least 3 million CDR3-containing paired-end reads were obtained from each sample. All of the RNA was converted into first-strand cDNA using the Mint cDNA synthesis kit, with a TRBC-specific oligonucleotide serving as the primer. After uracil-DNA glycosylase treatment, a first 18-cycle PCR used universal primers M1SS and BC2_uni_R on all cDNA. Per the source publication's procedure: For normalization, 1 million high-quality reads, each with a distinct molecular identifier, were randomly selected from each sample. Reads with shared molecular identifiers were discarded instead of being binned into consensus sequences. MiTCR, run with a Q25 quality threshold and the strictest error-elimination algorithm, handled CDR3 identification, clonotype clustering and error correction. A nonparametric unseen species model with Euler transformation was used to estimate lower-bound total TCR beta diversity. TCRdb reran the public reads through fastp at Q25 and MiXCR, keeping productive beta chains. Every entry covers one CDR3 protein and lists the most common genes and DNA from its rows. TCRdb's processing, not the authors', yielded these V and J calls. Here the sample has roughly 1,500,000 distinct CDR3 sequences; 34% occur a single time. Around 10% of the sample belongs to the ten largest clones.

V and J are truncated by 4 bases and 6 bases respectively, leaving an intervening sequence of 19 bases. CDR1 KGHDR and CDR2 SFDVKD are derived from the germline V gene. The CDR3 runs 16 residues from the cysteine to the phenylalanine. Solely the CDR3 DNA is kept, with 48 bases framed from the first base. Donors were 40 or so systemically healthy Caucasian individuals from Russia aged 6 to 90 years. Each donor gave approximately 9.3 milliliters of peripheral blood, collected into EDTA-treated Vacutainer tubes. Ficoll-Paque density-gradient centrifugation was used to isolate PBMCs, with at least 6 million obtained per sample. Total RNA was extracted from PBMCs with Trizol reagent, with at least 5 micrograms obtained per sample. The percentages of naive CD45RAhigh/CD27high T cells were determined by flow cytometry on a PBMC aliquot from every donor. As for this clonotype: The target of this receptor is not known. No base quality information exists; no much larger clone differs at one position.

This receptor was identified in a woman aged 25 to 45 in good health. The chain joins TRBV24-1 to TRBJ2-3; the D region possibly corresponds to TRBD1 (5 bases align). What was sequenced was blood. The CDR3 protein sequence reads: CATSDLDSSTLDTQYF. Here is the DNA: TGTGCCACCAGTGACCTTGACAGTTCTACTCTTGATACGCAGTATTTT.